This T cell receptor (beta chain) came from a study of Ad26.COV2.S vaccination and SARS-CoV-2 variants. Study as a whole: Ad26.COV2.S, an intramuscular injection, was given once or twice 56 days apart.

Treatment: about 20 received Ad26.COV2.S at low or high dose, single or two shots; 5 received placebo; per-sample allocation not given. Day 63 after the first vaccine or placebo injection was the time point for sampling. The assay was immunoSEQ multiplex PCR, and TCRdb's table has in-frame clones only and misses some. The data show some 290,000 clones, around four fifths seen once. Deletions cut 2 bases from V and 2 bases from J, with 9 bases between. The CDR3 totals 14 residues. Germline V gene sequence: CDR1 MDHEN, CDR2 SYDVKM. In this sample, this clone turned up once. The chain uses TRBV28 and TRBJ1-1; perhaps TRBD1 as D (5 bases). Sequences were derived from peripheral blood, sampled in a trial of Ad26.COV2.S vaccine versus placebo. The receptor was derived from a person aged 18-65 years who received the Ad26.COV2.S COVID-19 vaccine or a placebo. Written as DNA, the CDR3 is TGTGCCAGCAGTTTAGGGGGTGGAAACACTGAAGCTTTCTTT. Its translation: CASSLGGGNTEAFF.